Below are 8 T cell receptor beta chains sequenced from a single sample in a study of cytomegalovirus exposure and HLA in healthy donors. The PCR had 60 Vbeta and 13 Jbeta primers. Generated by immunoSEQ multiplex PCR, the TCRdb table keeps only in-frame clones and is missing some. The sample lists around 110,000 clones; under 90% were seen once. The sequenced sample was PBMCs. The source of these receptors is a woman in her 30s in good health and CMV-seronegative.

This clone showed up just once. The chain carries TRBV19 and TRBJ2-6, with D maybe TRBD2 (5 bases). The V end was cut by 5 bases, the J end by 2 bases, with 13 bases between. There are 16 residues in the CDR3. Germline-derived CDR1 and CDR2 are LNHDA and SQIVND (reference sequence). CDR3 in amino acids: CASSAITSPGANVLTF. CDR3 bases: TGTGCCAGTAGTGCTATTACTAGTCCTGGGGCCAACGTCCTGACTTTC.

Comment on this clone: At one end the junction does not follow the germline gene, possibly because of a read error. The chain combines TRBV5-1 with TRBJ2-1; TRBD2 is a possible D gene (7 bases). Germline-derived CDR1 and CDR2 are SGHRS and YFSETQ. The length of the CDR3 is 15 residues. The CDR3 sequence: CASSLGGQGINGQFF. The CDR3 coding sequence is TGCGCCAGCAGCCTGGGGGGGCAGGGGATCAATGGGCAGTTCTTC.

The CDR3 reads CASRAGTVDQETQYF. CDR3 sequence (DNA): TGTGCCAGCAGAGCGGGGACGGTTGACCAAGAGACCCAGTACTTC. The rearrangement uses TRBV6-5 and TRBJ2-5, with 7 bases identical to TRBD2. Germline V CDR1 and CDR2: MNHEY, SVGAGI. The J segment lost 0 bases and the V segment lost 6 bases, leaving 7 bases of the junction unmatched. There are 15 residues in the CDR3.

The V gene is TRBV4-3, the J gene TRBJ2-1; 7 bases agree with TRBD2. Germline CDR1 and CDR2: LGHNA and YSLEER. The CDR3 is 18 amino acids. Unmatched junction bases numbered 11, after V lost 0 bases and J lost 3 bases. The CDR3 region is CASSQDYLRTSIYNEQFF. CDR3 nucleotides: TGCGCCAGCAGCCAAGATTATTTAAGGACTAGTATCTACAATGAGCAGTTCTTC.

The V and J genes are TRBV5-4 and TRBJ2-2; TRBD2 matches at 11 bases. This CDR3 has 18 amino acids. Germline CDR1 reads SGHNT; CDR2 reads YYREEE (reference sequence). Germline trimming cut 0 bases from V and 5 bases from J; bases unmatched to any gene: 9. The CDR3 reads CASSLVLAGGLETGELFF. The DNA of the CDR3 is TGTGCCAGCAGCTTGGTTCTAGCGGGAGGTTTAGAGACCGGGGAGCTGTTTTTT.

This clone was observed a handful of times. The genes are TRBV6-1 and TRBJ1-5; D uncertain. The CDR3 is 15 residues long. V was clipped by 0 bases and J by 2 bases, with 8 bases between them. Germline V CDR1 and CDR2: MNHNS, SASEGT. As DNA, the CDR3 is TGTGCCAGCAGTGAAGCCCTCCAGGGCAATCAGCCCCAGCATTTT. Its translation is CASSEALQGNQPQHF.

The chain uses TRBV19 and TRBJ1-5, with D perhaps matching TRBD1 (6 bases). Germline V gene lookup returns CDR1 LNHDA and CDR2 SQIVND (reference sequence). The CDR3 contains 12 residues. The CDR3 reads CAGGRRRQPQHF. In DNA, the CDR3 is TGTGCTGGGGGCAGACGGCGGCAGCCCCAGCATTTT. The whole variable domain, filled in from reference TRBV19 and TRBJ1-5, reads DGGITQSPKYLFRKEGQNVTLSCEQNLNHDAMYWYRQDPGQGLRLIYYSQIVNDFQKGDIAEGYSVSREKKESFPLTVTSAQKNPTAFYLCAGGRRRQPQHFGDGTRLSIL.

The DNA of the CDR3 is TGCGCCAGCAGCACTGGACAGGGTATCGGTGGCTACACCTTC. Protein sequence: CASSTGQGIGGYTF. The chain carries TRBV5-1 and TRBJ1-2, with 8 bases that match TRBD1. The CDR3 extends over 14 amino acids. Germline lookup yields CDR1 SGHRS and CDR2 YFSETQ. Trimming took 4 bases from V and 7 from J; bases not matched to a gene: 9.